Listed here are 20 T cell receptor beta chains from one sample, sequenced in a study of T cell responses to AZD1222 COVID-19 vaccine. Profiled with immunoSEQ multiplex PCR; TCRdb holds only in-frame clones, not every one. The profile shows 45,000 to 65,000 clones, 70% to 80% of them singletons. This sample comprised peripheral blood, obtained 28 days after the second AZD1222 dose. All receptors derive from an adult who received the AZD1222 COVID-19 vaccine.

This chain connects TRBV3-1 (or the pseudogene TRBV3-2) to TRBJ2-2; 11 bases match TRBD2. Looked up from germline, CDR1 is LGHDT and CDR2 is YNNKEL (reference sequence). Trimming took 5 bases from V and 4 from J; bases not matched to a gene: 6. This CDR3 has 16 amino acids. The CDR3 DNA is TGTGCCAGCAGCTCCCGGCTAGCGGGGGGCACCGGGGAGCTGTTTTTT. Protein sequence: CASSSRLAGGTGELFF.

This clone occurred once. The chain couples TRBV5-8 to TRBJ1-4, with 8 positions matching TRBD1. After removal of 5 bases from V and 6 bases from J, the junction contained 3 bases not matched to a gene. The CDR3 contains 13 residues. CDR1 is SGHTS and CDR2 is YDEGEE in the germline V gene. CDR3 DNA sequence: TGTGCCAGCAGAGGACAGGGTCATGAAAAACTGTTTTTT. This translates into CASRGQGHEKLFF. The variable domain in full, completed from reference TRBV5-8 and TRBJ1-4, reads EAGVTQSPTHLIKTRGQQATLRCSPISGHTSVYWYQQALGLGLQFLLWYDEGEERNRGNFPPRFSGRQFPNYSSELNVNALELEDSALYLCASRGQGHEKLFFGSGTQLSVL.

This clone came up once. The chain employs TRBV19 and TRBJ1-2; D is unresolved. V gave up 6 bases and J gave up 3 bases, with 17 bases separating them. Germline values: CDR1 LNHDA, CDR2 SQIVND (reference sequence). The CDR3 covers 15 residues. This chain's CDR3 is CASSAYRGGDYGYTF. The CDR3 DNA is TGTGCCAGTAGCGCATATCGGGGTGGCGACTATGGCTACACCTTC.

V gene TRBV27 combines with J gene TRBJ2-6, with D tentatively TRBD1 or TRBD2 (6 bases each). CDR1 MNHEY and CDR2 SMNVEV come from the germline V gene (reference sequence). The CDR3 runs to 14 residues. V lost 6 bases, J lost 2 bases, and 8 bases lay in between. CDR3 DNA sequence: TGTGCCAGCAGGGAGGGGGCTGGGGCCAACGTCCTGACTTTC. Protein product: CASREGAGANVLTF.

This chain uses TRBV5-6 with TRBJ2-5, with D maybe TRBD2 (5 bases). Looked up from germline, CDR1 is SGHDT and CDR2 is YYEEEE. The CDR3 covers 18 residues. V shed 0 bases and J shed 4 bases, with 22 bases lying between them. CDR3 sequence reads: CASSLERERRGSRETQYF. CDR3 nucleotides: TGTGCCAGCAGCTTGGAAAGGGAGCGGAGAGGGTCGAGAGAGACCCAGTACTTC. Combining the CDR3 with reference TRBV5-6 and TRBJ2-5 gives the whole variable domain DAGVTQSPTHLIKTRGQQVTLRCSPKSGHDTVSWYQQALGQGPQFIFQYYEEEERQRGNFPDRFSGHQFPNYSSELNVNALLLGDSALYLCASSLERERRGSRETQYFGPGTRLLVL.

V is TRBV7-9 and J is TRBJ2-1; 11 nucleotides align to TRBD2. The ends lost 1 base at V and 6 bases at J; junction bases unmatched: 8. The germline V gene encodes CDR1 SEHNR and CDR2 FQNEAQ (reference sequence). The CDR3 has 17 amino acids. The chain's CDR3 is CASSLGLAGPTLNEQFF. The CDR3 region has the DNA TGTGCCAGCAGCTTAGGACTAGCGGGACCTACTCTCAATGAGCAGTTCTTC. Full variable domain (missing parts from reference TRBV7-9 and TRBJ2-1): DTGVSQNPRHKITKRGQNVTFRCDPISEHNRLYWYRQTLGQGPEFLTYFQNEAQLEKSRLLSDRFSAERPKGSFSTLEIQRTEQGDSAMYLCASSLGLAGPTLNEQFFGPGTRLTVL.

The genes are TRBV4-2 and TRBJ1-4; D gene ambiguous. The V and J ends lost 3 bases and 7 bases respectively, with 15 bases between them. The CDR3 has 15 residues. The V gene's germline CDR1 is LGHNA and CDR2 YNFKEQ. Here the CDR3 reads CASSHNPREGEKLFF. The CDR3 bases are TGTGCCAGCAGCCACAACCCACGGGAGGGTGAAAAACTGTTTTTT.

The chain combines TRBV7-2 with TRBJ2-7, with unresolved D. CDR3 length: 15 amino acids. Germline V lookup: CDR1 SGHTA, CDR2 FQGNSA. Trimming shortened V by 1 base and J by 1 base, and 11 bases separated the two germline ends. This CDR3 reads CASSLVFDLSYEQYF. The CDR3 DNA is TGTGCCAGCAGCTTAGTTTTTGACTTGTCCTACGAGCAGTACTTC.

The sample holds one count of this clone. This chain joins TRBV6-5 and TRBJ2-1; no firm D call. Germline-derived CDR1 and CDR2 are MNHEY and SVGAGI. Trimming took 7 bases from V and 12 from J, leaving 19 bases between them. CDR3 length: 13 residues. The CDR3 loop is CASNQPKILGQFF. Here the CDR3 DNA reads TGTGCCAGCAACCAACCCAAGATCTTGGGGCAGTTCTTC.

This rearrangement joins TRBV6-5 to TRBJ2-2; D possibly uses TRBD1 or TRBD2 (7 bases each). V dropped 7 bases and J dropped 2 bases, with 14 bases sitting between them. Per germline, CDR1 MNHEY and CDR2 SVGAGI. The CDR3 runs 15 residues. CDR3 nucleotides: TGTGCCAGCAAAAGGGAGGGGGCCAACACCGGGGAGCTGTTTTTT. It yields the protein CASKREGANTGELFF.

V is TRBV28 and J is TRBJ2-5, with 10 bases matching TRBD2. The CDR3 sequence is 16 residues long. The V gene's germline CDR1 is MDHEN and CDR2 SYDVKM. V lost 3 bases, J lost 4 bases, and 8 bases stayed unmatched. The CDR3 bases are TGTGCCAGCAGTTTGTTGAGCGGGGGGGCCATAGAGACCCAGTACTTC. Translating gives CASSLLSGGAIETQYF.

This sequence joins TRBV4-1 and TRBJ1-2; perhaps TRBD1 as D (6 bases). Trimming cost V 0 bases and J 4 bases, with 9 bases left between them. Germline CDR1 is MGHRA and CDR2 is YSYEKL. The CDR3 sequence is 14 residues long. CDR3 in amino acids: CASSQEGQIYGYTF. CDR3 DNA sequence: TGCGCCAGCAGCCAAGAAGGACAGATCTATGGCTACACCTTC.

The CDR3 is CASSLPGQLNTEAFF. CDR3 bases: TGTGCCAGCAGTTTACCTGGACAGCTGAACACTGAAGCTTTCTTT. The chain employs TRBV28 and TRBJ1-1; weak D call: TRBD1 (6 bases). V gave up 2 bases and J gave up 0 bases, with 10 bases separating them. The CDR3 contains 15 residues. Per germline, CDR1 MDHEN and CDR2 SYDVKM.

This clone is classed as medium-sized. The CDR3 loop reads CASSLGAPETQYF. The CDR3, as DNA: TGTGCCAGCAGTTTGGGCGCACCAGAGACCCAGTACTTC. The chain uses TRBV6-2 or TRBV6-3 and TRBJ2-5; no firm D call. This CDR3 has 13 residues. Trimming removed 4 bases at V and 4 bases at J, with 10 bases between. Germline lookup yields CDR1 MNHEY and CDR2 SVGEGT.

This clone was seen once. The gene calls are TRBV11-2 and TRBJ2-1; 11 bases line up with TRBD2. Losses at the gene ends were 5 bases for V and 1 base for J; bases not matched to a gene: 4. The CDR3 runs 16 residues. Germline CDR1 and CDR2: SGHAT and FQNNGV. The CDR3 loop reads CASSPRTSGSYNEQFF. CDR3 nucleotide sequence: TGTGCCAGCAGCCCCCGGACTAGCGGGTCCTACAATGAGCAGTTCTTC.

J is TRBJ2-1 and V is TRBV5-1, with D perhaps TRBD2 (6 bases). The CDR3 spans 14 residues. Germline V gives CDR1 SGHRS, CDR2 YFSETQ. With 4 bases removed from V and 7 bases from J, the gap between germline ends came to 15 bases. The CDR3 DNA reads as TGCGCCAGCAGCCTGGGACTCAATACGAATGAGCAGTTCTTC. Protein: CASSLGLNTNEQFF. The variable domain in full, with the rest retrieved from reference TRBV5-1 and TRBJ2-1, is KAGVTQTPRYLIKTRGQQVTLSCSPISGHRSVSWYQQTPGQGLQFLFEYFSETQRNKGNFPGRFSGRQFSNSRSEMNVSTLELGDSALYLCASSLGLNTNEQFFGPGTRLTVL.

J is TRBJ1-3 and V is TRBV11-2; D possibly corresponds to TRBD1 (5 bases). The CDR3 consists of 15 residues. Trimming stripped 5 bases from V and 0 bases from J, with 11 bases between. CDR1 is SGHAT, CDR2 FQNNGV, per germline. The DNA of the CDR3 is TGTGCCAGCAGCCTGGGGACGGACTCTGGAAACACCATATATTTT. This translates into CASSLGTDSGNTIYF. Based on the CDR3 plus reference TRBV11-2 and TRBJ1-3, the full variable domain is EAGVAQSPRYKIIEKRQSVAFWCNPISGHATLYWYQQILGQGPKLLIQFQNNGVVDDSQLPKDRFSAERLKGVDSTLKIQPAKLEDSAVYLCASSLGTDSGNTIYFGEGSWLTVV.

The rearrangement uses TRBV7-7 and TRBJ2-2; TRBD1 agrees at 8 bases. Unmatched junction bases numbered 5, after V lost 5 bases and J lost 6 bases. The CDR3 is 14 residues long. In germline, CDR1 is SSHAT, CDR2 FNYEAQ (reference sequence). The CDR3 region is CASSLGTGPGELFF. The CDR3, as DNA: TGTGCCAGCAGCCTCGGGACAGGCCCCGGGGAGCTGTTTTTT. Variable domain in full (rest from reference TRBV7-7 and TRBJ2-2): GAGVSQSPRYKVTKRGQDVTLRCDPISSHATLYWYQQALGQGPEFLTYFNYEAQPDKSGLPSDRFSAERPEGSISTLTIQRTEQRDSAMYRCASSLGTGPGELFFGEGSRLTVL.

The CDR3 reads CASSPGARETQYF. CDR3 bases: TGTGCCAGCAGCCCGGGGGCCAGGGAGACCCAGTACTTC. The rearrangement uses TRBV5-5 and TRBJ2-5; the D call may be TRBD1 or TRBD2 (6 bases each). The germline CDR1 and CDR2 sequences are SGHKS and YYEKEE (reference sequence). The CDR3 extends over 13 amino acids. V was shortened by 4 bases and J by 5 bases, with 12 bases between the two germline ends.

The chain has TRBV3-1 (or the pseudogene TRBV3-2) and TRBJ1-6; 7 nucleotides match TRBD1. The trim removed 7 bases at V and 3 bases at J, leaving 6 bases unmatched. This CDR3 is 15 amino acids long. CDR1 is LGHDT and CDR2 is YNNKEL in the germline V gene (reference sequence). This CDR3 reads CASTQGGSYNSPLHF. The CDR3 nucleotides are TGTGCCAGCACCCAGGGGGGGAGCTATAATTCACCCCTCCACTTT.